The T cell receptor beta chain under discussion was sequenced for a study of blood T cells in healthy people across ages. The CDR3 is 10 residues long. Germline loops: CDR1 MNHEY, CDR2 SVGEGT. The use of a sample-barcoded 5' primer and a J-beta primer mix characterized a second PCR of 7 to 11 cycles. TCRdb re-called the 5' RACE reads with MiXCR, one entry per CDR3 protein. In the table there are hundreds of thousands of distinct CDR3 sequences, around 32% of which are singletons. A word on this clonotype: A read error may explain this, as a much larger clone is one base away.

V gene TRBV6-2 or TRBV6-3 combines with J gene TRBJ1-2; D is undetermined. This TCR came from a woman aged 80 or older in good health. The sample was blood. The CDR3: CASGLGGCTF. CDR3 coding DNA: TGTGCCTCGGGTCTAGGCGGCTGCACCTTC.